One and the same sample provided the 23 T cell receptor beta chains below, sequenced in a study of blood T cell repertoires in COVID-19. Profiling relied on immunoSEQ multiplex PCR, and the TCRdb table lists in-frame clones only, not all of them. The sample holds a few hundred thousand clones, 86% seen once. Sequenced: peripheral blood. These TCRs come from a man younger than 30 with active or convalescent COVID-19.

The rearrangement uses TRBV11-2 and TRBJ1-1; tentatively, D is TRBD1 (5 bases). CDR3 length: 13 residues. V was cut by 3 bases and J by 9 bases, with 14 bases left in between. In germline, CDR1 is SGHAT, CDR2 FQNNGV. The CDR3 DNA reads as TGTGCCAGCAGCTTTTCACAGGCGGACCAAGCTTTCTTT. Encoded protein: CASSFSQADQAFF.

In regard to this clone: Other DNA sequences of this sample code for an identical CDR3. The chain carries TRBV7-6 and TRBJ2-5; no reliable D call. Germline CDR1 SGHVS, CDR2 FNYEAQ. CDR3 length: 12 residues. Trimming removed 4 bases at V and 1 base at J, with 4 bases between. The CDR3: CASSSRQETQYF. Written as DNA, the CDR3 is TGTGCCAGCAGCTCCCGCCAAGAGACCCAGTACTTC.

The genes are TRBV19 and TRBJ1-2; the D is unclear. Looked up from germline, CDR1 is LNHDA and CDR2 is SQIVND (reference sequence). There are 12 residues in the CDR3. With 7 bases removed from V and 4 bases from J, the gap between germline ends came to 10 bases. In DNA form, the CDR3 reads TGTGCCAGTACCGGAGGAGGCTATGGCTACACCTTC. It encodes CASTGGGYGYTF. Variable domain in full (rest from reference TRBV19 and TRBJ1-2): DGGITQSPKYLFRKEGQNVTLSCEQNLNHDAMYWYRQDPGQGLRLIYYSQIVNDFQKGDIAEGYSVSREKKESFPLTVTSAQKNPTAFYLCASTGGGYGYTFGSGTRLTVV.

The chain recombines TRBV7-9 with TRBJ1-6, with 8 positions matching TRBD1. The CDR3 loop spans 17 amino acids. J gave up 6 bases and V 5 bases, and 12 bases lay outside the gene matches. Germline V CDR1 and CDR2: SEHNR, FQNEAQ (reference sequence). Here the CDR3 DNA reads TGTGCCAGCAGCCCGCCGGGGGTAACAGGGGGTAATTCACCCCTCCACTTT. This gives the protein CASSPPGVTGGNSPLHF.

The rearrangement links TRBV6-4 to TRBJ2-7; D may be TRBD2 (5 bases). The CDR3 loop spans 13 amino acids. Germline V gene sequence: CDR1 MRHNA, CDR2 SNTAGT. The CDR3 nucleotides are TGTTACTCAAATTCCGAGGGCGCACACGAGCAGTACTTC. Translation gives CYSNSEGAHEQYF.

This clone came up once. The V call is TRBV27, the J call TRBJ2-2; D gene unclear. Trimming shortened V by 5 bases and J by 1 base, and 11 bases separated the two germline ends. Germline CDR1 MNHEY, CDR2 SMNVEV (reference sequence). This CDR3 region has 15 residues. The CDR3: CASSPRPGNTGELFF. In DNA form, the CDR3 reads TGTGCCAGCAGTCCAAGGCCAGGGAACACCGGGGAGCTGTTTTTT.

This chain links TRBV5-1 with TRBJ1-1, with TRBD1 matching 8 bases. The germline V gene encodes CDR1 SGHRS and CDR2 YFSETQ. The CDR3 covers 16 residues. After removal of 5 bases from V and 5 bases from J, the junction contained 14 bases not matched to a gene. For the CDR3, the DNA is TGCGCCAGCAGTCAAGGACAGGGATTGGGCTCGACTGAAGCTTTCTTT. This gives the protein CASSQGQGLGSTEAFF.

The V and J genes are TRBV7-9 and TRBJ1-3, with D unresolved. Germline assignment: CDR1 SEHNR and CDR2 FQNEAQ (reference sequence). There are 15 residues in the CDR3. Trimming stripped 1 base from V and 0 bases from J, with 7 bases between. CDR3 region: CASSLGGYSGNTIYF. The CDR3, as DNA: TGTGCCAGCAGCTTAGGCGGATACTCTGGAAACACCATATATTTT. Looking up the rest from reference TRBV7-9 and TRBJ1-3 gives the full variable domain: DTGVSQNPRHKITKRGQNVTFRCDPISEHNRLYWYRQTLGQGPEFLTYFQNEAQLEKSRLLSDRFSAERPKGSFSTLEIQRTEQGDSAMYLCASSLGGYSGNTIYFGEGSWLTVV.

The rearrangement uses TRBV29-1 and TRBJ1-5; TRBD1 matches 11 bases. Germline CDR1 and CDR2: SQVTM and ANQGSEA. The CDR3 runs 15 residues. With V trimmed by 6 bases and J by 3 bases, 7 bases remained unmatched. CDR3 coding DNA: TGCAGCGTGGGGGAGGGACAGGGGGACAATCAGCCCCAGCATTTT. Protein sequence: CSVGEGQGDNQPQHF.

The chain links TRBV4-3 to TRBJ2-1; 10 nucleotides agree with TRBD2. Trimming cost V 0 bases and J 6 bases; bases outside gene matches: 5. CDR1 and CDR2 (germline): LGHNA, YSLEER. The CDR3 totals 16 residues. Here the CDR3 reads CASSQDKGLAVNEQFF. The CDR3 DNA follows: TGCGCCAGCAGCCAAGATAAAGGACTAGCGGTCAATGAGCAGTTCTTC.

The rearrangement uses TRBV7-6 and TRBJ2-2; 11 bases fit TRBD2. V trimming: 5 bases; J trimming: 4 bases; junction bases outside the gene matches: 6. CDR3 size: 16 residues. Germline CDR1 SGHVS, CDR2 FNYEAQ. CDR3 nucleotides: TGTGCCAGCAGCCCGGAGACTAGCGGGGTCACCGGGGAGCTGTTTTTT. Translated: CASSPETSGVTGELFF.

The V gene is TRBV6-1, the J gene TRBJ1-2, with 10 bases aligning to TRBD1. The CDR3 sequence is 19 residues long. Germline loops: CDR1 MNHNS, CDR2 SASEGT. The trim removed 0 bases at V and 5 bases at J, leaving 15 bases unmatched. CDR3 loop: CASSEAGGGTGAPWYGYTF. Written as DNA, the CDR3 is TGTGCCAGCAGTGAAGCGGGTGGTGGGACAGGGGCCCCATGGTATGGCTACACCTTC.

This clone is a singleton in its sample. The CDR3 coding sequence is TGTGCCAGTAGGGCGGGGAGGATGGACAATGAGCAGTTCTTC. This sequence encodes CASRAGRMDNEQFF. The chain combines TRBV19 with TRBJ2-1, with a possible D match to TRBD2 (6 bases). CDR3 length equals 14 residues. The germline V and J ends were trimmed by 6 bases and 5 bases, with 14 bases remaining between them. Germline loops: CDR1 LNHDA, CDR2 SQIVND (reference sequence).

The chain has TRBV7-9 and TRBJ2-7, with D unresolved. This CDR3 region has 12 residues. V was pared by 3 bases and J by 2 bases, with 5 bases between. Germline-derived CDR1 and CDR2 are SEHNR and FQNEAQ (reference sequence). CDR3 sequence reads: CASSFQTYEQYF. In DNA, the CDR3 is TGTGCCAGCAGCTTCCAAACCTACGAGCAGTACTTC.

The chain employs TRBV5-5 and TRBJ1-1; no clear D. Trimming left V 0 bases short and J 1 base short, with 7 bases between. Germline V gene lookup returns CDR1 SGHKS and CDR2 YYEKEE (reference sequence). This CDR3 contains 14 residues. Here the CDR3 DNA reads TGTGCCAGCAGCTTGGTAAACAGGAACACTGAAGCTTTCTTT. Translated, it gives CASSLVNRNTEAFF.

This clone was detected only a few times. The rearrangement uses TRBV15 and TRBJ2-7; the D is unclear. CDR3 size: 13 residues. The V gene lost 0 bases and the J gene lost 4 bases, with 7 bases spanning the gap. Germline V gene lookup returns CDR1 LNHNV and CDR2 YYDKDF (reference sequence). The CDR3 loop is CATSRDRPYEQYF. The CDR3 nucleotides read TGTGCCACCAGCAGAGATCGTCCTTACGAGCAGTACTTC.

This sequence joins TRBV30 and TRBJ1-2; no clear D gene. The CDR3 sequence is 13 residues long. The germline V and J ends were trimmed by 2 bases and 1 base, with 8 bases remaining between them. Germline V gene sequence: CDR1 GTSNPN, CDR2 SVGIG (reference sequence). This CDR3 reads CAWSSGNNYGYTF. In DNA, the CDR3 is TGTGCCTGGAGTAGCGGCAATAACTATGGCTACACCTTC.

Note on this clone: This CDR3 is also generated by other DNA sequences in the sample. The chain links TRBV12-3 or TRBV12-4 to TRBJ1-2; D perhaps matches TRBD1 (5 bases). This CDR3 has 13 amino acids. Trimming pared 2 bases from V and 1 base from J, leaving 5 bases between. CDR3 nucleotide sequence: TGTGCCAGCAGTTTACAGGGTAACTATGGCTACACCTTC. Its translation is CASSLQGNYGYTF.

The gene calls are TRBV11-3 and TRBJ2-3; a possible D gene is TRBD2 (5 bases). This CDR3 has 15 amino acids. The germline V gene encodes CDR1 SGHNT and CDR2 YENEEA. V gave up 1 base and J gave up 1 base, with 9 bases separating them. The CDR3 nucleotides are TGTGCCAGCAGCTTAGGCCTGGGAGGCACAGATACGCAGTATTTT. Its translation is CASSLGLGGTDTQYF.

The rearrangement links TRBV2 to TRBJ2-1; D unresolved. The CDR3 totals 11 residues. Trimming removed 8 bases from V and 1 base from J, with 3 bases in between. Germline V gene data show CDR1 as SNHLY and CDR2 as FYNNEI. The CDR3 loop reads CASVSYNEQFF. The CDR3 DNA reads TGTGCCAGCGTATCCTACAATGAGCAGTTCTTC.

This clone was seen only once. The J gene is TRBJ1-2, the V gene TRBV5-1, with D unresolved. Germline-derived CDR1 and CDR2 are SGHRS and YFSETQ. Deletions cut 2 bases from V and 4 bases from J, with 18 bases between. This CDR3 contains 16 residues. CDR3 in amino acids: CASSFGSTALSYGYTF. CDR3 nucleotides: TGCGCCAGCAGCTTTGGTAGTACAGCACTCTCCTATGGCTACACCTTC.

The chain combines TRBV30 with TRBJ2-7; D perhaps matches TRBD2 (7 bases). From germline, CDR1 is GTSNPN and CDR2 SVGIG (reference sequence). This CDR3 region has 13 residues. Trimming pared 4 bases from V and 2 bases from J, leaving 12 bases between. The DNA for the CDR3 is TGTGCCTGGACGTGGGGGGGCGCCTACGAGCAGTACTTC. Translation gives CAWTWGGAYEQYF.

The genes are TRBV7-9 and TRBJ1-2; 7 bases match TRBD1. Germline-derived CDR1 and CDR2 are SEHNR and FQNEAQ (reference sequence). V trimming: 4 bases; J trimming: 2 bases; junction bases outside the gene matches: 4. The CDR3 spans 14 residues. The CDR3, as DNA: TGTGCCAGCAGCTCGGGACAGAAGAACTATGGCTACACCTTC. It specifies CASSSGQKNYGYTF.